This TCR beta chain was observed in a study of T cell responses to AZD1222 COVID-19 vaccine. Second-dose groups at about 4 or about 12 weeks were pooled. This CDR3 has 15 amino acids. Germline V CDR1 and CDR2: LGHNA, YSLEER. The ends were cut back, 5 bases at V and 4 bases at J, with 17 bases in the middle. Whole-study results and caveats: White British ancestry dominated among donors, who included more females, and clonal diversity was possibly underestimated.

Assay used: immunoSEQ multiplex PCR; TCRdb lists only in-frame clones, some missing. The sample lists about 130,000 clones, roughly 92% occurring once. Comments on this clone: The antigen is undetermined.

The sequence was obtained from an adult who received the AZD1222 COVID-19 vaccine. The genes are TRBV4-3 and TRBJ1-2; D remains unclear. This sample comprised peripheral blood, obtained 28 days after the second AZD1222 dose. The CDR3 reads CASSSGGRQSYGYTF. The CDR3 nucleotides read TGCGCCAGCAGCTCGGGCGGGCGGCAAAGCTATGGCTACACCTTC.